This TCR beta chain is drawn from a study of T cells in Graves' hyperthyroidism and ophthalmopathy. Looking at the study overall: Any treatment followed the collection of peripheral blood at initial diagnosis.

As regards this clonotype: A clone one base away is much larger, so this may be a read error.

Researchers amplified the TCR beta CDR3 regions from RNA transcripts. The HTBI primer set served for first-round RT-PCR of the TCR CDR3. TCRdb passed the multiplex PCR reads through MiXCR, listing each CDR3 protein once. This sample yields more than 600,000 distinct CDR3 sequences, of which 15% to 20% are seen a single time; over 7.5% belongs to the top ten. Sequencing input: blood. The sequence came from a man aged 18 to 29 with Graves' hyperthyroidism.

CDR3 coding DNA: TGTGCCAGCTCACCACCGGCCCCCCGGCGGGAGACCCAGTACTTC. This translates into CASSPPAPRRETQYF. The V call is TRBV18, the J call TRBJ2-5, with D unclear. The V end lost 0 bases, the J end lost 5 bases, and 13 bases lay between the germline ends. Germline values: CDR1 KGHSH, CDR2 LQKENI. The CDR3 consists of 15 residues. The full variable domain, rest sourced from reference TRBV18 and TRBJ2-5, is NAGVMQNPRHLVRRRGQEARLRCSPMKGHSHVYWYRQLPEEGLKFMVYLQKENIIDESGMPKERFSAEFPKEGPSILRIQQVVRGDSAAYFCASSPPAPRRETQYFGPGTRLLVL.